Presented here are 12 T cell receptor beta chains from one specimen sequenced in a study of shared clonotypes between healthy human individuals. Sequencing was performed with immunoSEQ multiplex PCR; in TCRdb, only in-frame clones are kept and a portion is missing. Of over a million clones in the sample, around three quarters were seen once. The sequenced sample consisted of memory CD4+ T cells from PBMCs. Subset described: CD45RA-negative fraction. Every receptor here comes from a man in his late teens or twenties in good health. Some clones in this sample may be carry-over from other donors' samples.

This clone was found once. The chain joins TRBV7-4 to TRBJ2-6; D uncertain. Trimming cost V 5 bases and J 9 bases, with 8 bases left between them. The CDR3 has 12 amino acids. Germline V gene lookup returns CDR1 SGHVT and CDR2 SQSDAQ. The CDR3 spells CASSADGNVLTF. The CDR3 nucleotides read TGTGCCAGCAGCGCGGACGGCAACGTCCTGACTTTC.

The V call is TRBV5-1, the J call TRBJ2-1, with D unclear. The CDR3 consists of 15 residues. CDR1 is SGHRS, CDR2 YFSETQ, per germline. Trimming pared 0 bases from V and 10 bases from J, leaving 17 bases between. Here the CDR3 DNA reads TGCGCCAGCAGCTTGGCGCGGAATCCTATGCAAGAGCAGTTCTTC. This sequence encodes CASSLARNPMQEQFF.

As for this clone: Since a much larger clone is just one base distant, this may be a read error. This sequence joins TRBV4-1 and TRBJ2-7; D might be TRBD1 or TRBD2, each matching 6 bases. Trimming cost V 4 bases and J 4 bases, with 20 bases left between them. CDR1 is MGHRA, CDR2 YSYEKL, per germline. CDR3 size: 16 residues. CDR3 sequence: CASSRRLGGTLYEQYF. In DNA form, the CDR3 reads TGCGCCAGCAGCCGAAGGTTAGGGGGGACTCTATACGAGCAGTACTTC.

V is TRBV6-5 and J is TRBJ1-1; 8 bases line up with TRBD1. V dropped 6 bases and J dropped 4; count of bases not matched to a gene: 4. CDR3 length equals 13 residues. Germline CDR1 MNHEY, CDR2 SVGAGI. CDR3: CASSPTGATEAFF. CDR3 coding DNA: TGTGCCAGCAGCCCGACAGGGGCCACTGAAGCTTTCTTT.

V and J are TRBV11-2 and TRBJ2-1; weak D call: TRBD1 (6 bases). Per germline, CDR1 SGHAT and CDR2 FQNNGV. The germline V and J ends were trimmed by 3 bases and 3 bases, with 15 bases remaining between them. CDR3 length equals 16 residues. The CDR3 nucleotides are TGTGCCAGCAGCTTCACGGCAGGGGCGAACTACAATGAGCAGTTCTTC. Translated: CASSFTAGANYNEQFF.

The chain couples TRBV6-5 to TRBJ2-4; D tentatively fits TRBD1 or TRBD2 (5 bases each). CDR3 size: 15 residues. From germline, CDR1 is MNHEY and CDR2 SVGAGI. V lost 3 bases and J 6 bases, leaving 15 bases between the germline ends. CDR3 residues: CASSYNPRDPNIQYF. DNA for the CDR3: TGTGCCAGCAGTTATAATCCCCGGGACCCAAACATTCAGTACTTC.

Details on this clone: One junction end does not reproduce the germline sequence, and a read error may be involved. The genes are TRBV6-1 and TRBJ2-3, with 7 bases identical to TRBD1. Germline loops: CDR1 MNHNS, CDR2 SASEGT. CDR3 size: 13 residues. DNA for the CDR3: TGTGCCAGCAGTCTAATCCGACAGGGTCCCCAAGTTTTT. It is translated as CASSLIRQGPQVF.

A note on this clone: A much more abundant neighbour one base away suggests this may be a read error. The same CDR3 arises from other DNA sequences in this sample as well. CDR3 nucleotides: TGTGCCAGTAGCATAGGTGGTGGGGGACCCCGGTCGGAGACCCAGTACTTC. This codes for CASSIGGGGPRSETQYF. V is TRBV19 and J is TRBJ2-5; D is possibly TRBD1 or TRBD2 (5 bases each). Germline CDR1 and CDR2: LNHDA and SQIVND (reference sequence). The CDR3 is made up of 17 amino acids.

A few counts support this clone. In DNA, the CDR3 is TGTGCCAGCGGGACGGGACCTAACTACAATGAGCAGTTCTTC. This sequence encodes CASGTGPNYNEQFF. The chain recombines TRBV7-3 with TRBJ2-1; D is perhaps TRBD1 or TRBD2 (5 bases each). The CDR3 sequence is 14 residues long. Per the germline V gene, CDR1 is SGHTA and CDR2 is FQGTGA. V was cut by 8 bases and J by 3 bases, with 14 bases left in between.

A remark on this clone: The sample carries other DNA sequences with the same CDR3. The chain employs TRBV7-3 and TRBJ2-5, with D tentatively TRBD1 (6 bases). This CDR3 is built from 15 residues. The germline V gene encodes CDR1 SGHTA and CDR2 FQGTGA. Trimming cost V 1 base and J 2 bases, with 11 bases left between them. CDR3 in amino acids: CASSLIAGEQETQYF. As DNA, the CDR3 is TGTGCCAGCAGCTTAATCGCAGGGGAACAAGAGACCCAGTACTTC. Full variable domain (outside the CDR3, taken from reference TRBV7-3 and TRBJ2-5): GAGVSQTPSNKVTEKGKYVELRCDPISGHTALYWYRQSLGQGPEFLIYFQGTGAADDSGLPNDRFFAVRPEGSVSTLKIQRTERGDSAVYLCASSLIAGEQETQYFGPGTRLLVL.

The V call is TRBV14, the J call TRBJ2-7; 14 bases fit TRBD2. The junction had 2 bases not matched to a gene; V was cut back by 4 bases and J by 3 bases. CDR1 SGHDN and CDR2 FVKESK come from the germline V gene. This CDR3 is 15 amino acids long. CDR3 sequence reads: CASSRGTSGGYEQYF. As DNA, the CDR3 is TGTGCCAGCAGCCGCGGGACTAGCGGGGGCTACGAGCAGTACTTC. Full variable domain (rest looked up from reference TRBV14 and TRBJ2-7): EAGVTQFPSHSVIEKGQTVTLRCDPISGHDNLYWYRRVMGKEIKFLLHFVKESKQDESGMPNNRFLAERTGGTYSTLKVQPAELEDSGVYFCASSRGTSGGYEQYFGPGTRLTVT.

J is TRBJ2-5 and V is TRBV11-2; possibly TRBD1 for D (5 bases). CDR1 is SGHAT, CDR2 FQNNGV, per germline. V shed 5 bases and J shed 5 bases, with 15 bases lying between them. The CDR3 has 14 residues. The CDR3 protein is CASSQLRGYETQYF. Written as DNA, the CDR3 is TGTGCCAGCAGCCAACTAAGGGGATACGAGACCCAGTACTTC.